These 28 T cell receptor beta chains share one sample of origin, sequenced in a study of CD8 T cells in Susac syndrome. With random hexamers, about 0.5 to 1 ug RNA was reverse transcribed. Using its own MiXCR run on the immunoSEQ multiplex PCR reads, TCRdb lists one record per CDR3 protein. Here the sample spans around 20,000 distinct CDR3 sequences, 85% to 95% being singletons. The sequenced sample was CD8+ T cells from PBMCs. These receptors were collected from a human donor in good health.

This clonotype was seen a single time. J is TRBJ2-2 and V is TRBV3-1, with D unresolved. CDR3 length: 13 amino acids. CDR1 and CDR2 from the germline V gene are LGHDT and YNNKEL (reference sequence). The ends were cut back, 3 bases at V and 8 bases at J, with 10 bases in the middle. The CDR3 loop reads CASSHDVTGELFF. The CDR3 nucleotides are TGTGCCAGCAGCCATGATGTGACGGGGGAGCTGTTTTTT.

In its sample, this clonotype was seen once. This rearrangement joins TRBV4-2 to TRBJ2-5; TRBD1 agrees at 10 bases. The CDR3 is 18 amino acids. Germline trimming cut 2 bases from V and 5 bases from J; bases unmatched to any gene: 14. Germline CDR1 LGHNA, CDR2 YNFKEQ. The CDR3, as DNA: TGTGCCAGCAGCCAACCAGCATATATGACAGGGGGCGCGGAGACCCAGTACTTC. Protein: CASSQPAYMTGGAETQYF.

The V call is TRBV12-3 or TRBV12-4, the J call TRBJ2-1, with D maybe TRBD1 (5 bases). The CDR3 is made up of 15 amino acids. With 7 bases removed from V and 6 bases from J, the gap between germline ends came to 19 bases. The DNA of the CDR3 is TGTGCCAGCACTGAAGGGGCGGATAACTTCAATGAGCAGTTCTTC. Its protein product is CASTEGADNFNEQFF.

V and J are TRBV10-2 and TRBJ2-2, with a tentative D call TRBD2 (6 bases). The V end lost 4 bases, the J end lost 5 bases, and 14 bases lay between the germline ends. The CDR3 extends over 15 amino acids. Germline values: CDR1 WSHSY, CDR2 SAAADI. CDR3 region: CASSGPGAATGELFF. The CDR3 DNA is TGCGCCAGCAGTGGGCCGGGAGCGGCTACCGGGGAGCTGTTTTTT.

The chain couples TRBV7-9 to TRBJ2-7, with 7 bases that match TRBD1. This CDR3 has 15 residues. Unmatched junction bases numbered 5, after V lost 0 bases and J lost 3 bases. Per the germline V gene, CDR1 is SEHNR and CDR2 is FQNEAQ (reference sequence). Here the CDR3 reads CASSLAQGTDYEQYV. The CDR3 DNA reads as TGTGCCAGCAGCTTAGCTCAAGGGACAGACTACGAGCAGTACGTC.

The J gene is TRBJ2-2, the V gene TRBV27, with 7 bases fitting TRBD1. Germline V gene sequence: CDR1 MNHEY, CDR2 SMNVEV (reference sequence). With 4 bases clipped from V and 1 base from J, the junction kept 9 bases outside the gene matches. The CDR3 has 17 amino acids. The CDR3 protein is CASSYLPWTGNTGELFF. The CDR3 DNA sequence: TGTGCCAGCAGTTATCTACCTTGGACAGGGAACACCGGGGAGCTGTTTTTT.

The chain links TRBV27 to TRBJ1-5; 7 bases fit TRBD1. V gave up 5 bases and J gave up 2 bases; unmatched junction bases: 21. The CDR3 consists of 20 residues. The germline gives CDR1 MNHEY, CDR2 SMNVEV (reference sequence). DNA for the CDR3: TGTGCCAGCAGTCCTATGGACTCGGGACAGACTTGGTGGGGCAATCAGCCCCAGCATTTT. It specifies CASSPMDSGQTWWGNQPQHF.

J is TRBJ2-7 and V is TRBV28; 8 positions agree with TRBD2. There are 16 residues in the CDR3. Germline V lookup: CDR1 MDHEN, CDR2 SYDVKM. The V and J ends lost 6 bases and 5 bases, in that order; junction bases with no gene match: 15. CDR3 protein: CASSPPLREGNHEQYF. The CDR3 DNA is TGTGCCAGCAGCCCTCCCCTACGGGAGGGAAACCACGAGCAGTACTTC. The variable domain in full, completed from reference TRBV28 and TRBJ2-7, reads DVKVTQSSRYLVKRTGEKVFLECVQDMDHENMFWYRQDPGLGLRLIYFSYDVKMKEKGDIPEGYSVSREKKERFSLILESASTNQTSMYLCASSPPLREGNHEQYFGPGTRLTVT.

The chain couples TRBV5-6 to TRBJ2-7, with unresolved D. CDR1 and CDR2 (germline): SGHDT, YYEEEE. This CDR3 spans 15 amino acids. Trimming shortened V by 0 bases and J by 4 bases, and 14 bases separated the two germline ends. For the CDR3, the DNA is TGTGCCAGCAGCTTGGACCCTACCGAGGAGTACGAGCAGTACTTC. This gives the protein CASSLDPTEEYEQYF.

The chain links TRBV10-2 to TRBJ1-1; D perhaps matches TRBD1 (6 bases). This CDR3 is built from 13 residues. The ends were cut back, 2 bases at V and 7 bases at J, with 11 bases in the middle. Germline CDR1 is WSHSY and CDR2 is SAAADI. CDR3 sequence reads: CASSEAGGLEAFF. The CDR3 DNA is TGCGCCAGCAGTGAGGCCGGGGGCCTTGAAGCTTTCTTT.

The J gene is TRBJ2-6, the V gene TRBV6-6; no firm D call. The CDR3 covers 14 residues. The V gene lost 2 bases and the J gene lost 3 bases, with 5 bases spanning the gap. Germline V CDR1 and CDR2: MNHNY, SVGAGI (reference sequence). CDR3 residues: CASSYEDGANVLTF. The CDR3 nucleotides are TGTGCCAGCAGTTACGAGGATGGGGCCAACGTCCTGACTTTC.

This chain connects TRBV6-2 or TRBV6-3 to TRBJ1-1; D is uncertain. Germline V gives CDR1 MNHEY, CDR2 SVGEGT. The V end lost 6 bases, the J end lost 3 bases, and 8 bases lay between the germline ends. The CDR3 covers 12 residues. The CDR3 DNA is TGTGCCAGCAGCCTTAGTGACACTGAAGCTTTCTTT. Amino acid sequence: CASSLSDTEAFF.

This chain joins TRBV7-9 and TRBJ2-7; 14 positions match TRBD2. The junction had 7 bases not matched to a gene; V was cut back by 1 base and J by 2 bases. This CDR3 is 18 amino acids long. The germline gives CDR1 SEHNR, CDR2 FQNEAQ (reference sequence). CDR3 sequence: CASSLEGTSGRPTYEQYF. CDR3 bases: TGTGCCAGCAGCTTAGAGGGGACTAGCGGGAGACCAACCTACGAGCAGTACTTC.

J is TRBJ2-7 and V is TRBV2, with D possibly TRBD2 on 6 matching bases. Trimming cost V 7 bases and J 7 bases, with 17 bases left between them. This CDR3 contains 13 residues. The germline V gene encodes CDR1 SNHLY and CDR2 FYNNEI. The CDR3 sequence is CASIATYGGEQYV. DNA of the CDR3: TGTGCCAGCATTGCGACATATGGAGGGGAGCAGTACGTC.

This sequence joins TRBV12-3 or TRBV12-4 and TRBJ2-6; the D is unclear. The CDR3 has 16 amino acids. The V gene lost 1 base and the J gene lost 0 bases, with 7 bases spanning the gap. This chain's CDR3 is CASSLDTFSGANVLTF. The CDR3 DNA sequence: TGTGCCAGCAGTTTAGACACCTTCTCTGGGGCCAACGTCCTGACTTTC.

The chain links TRBV12-3 or TRBV12-4 to TRBJ1-2; D unclear. This CDR3 has 13 amino acids. Trimming removed 1 base from V and 4 bases from J, with 7 bases in between. The CDR3 DNA sequence: TGTGCCAGCAGTTTAGGGACGGGCTATGGCTACACCTTC. As protein: CASSLGTGYGYTF.

This chain uses TRBV9 with TRBJ1-5, with no clear D. CDR1 is SGDLS and CDR2 is YYNGEE in the germline V gene. V dropped 0 bases and J dropped 4 bases, with 11 bases sitting between them. The CDR3 runs 15 residues. DNA of the CDR3: TGTGCCAGCAGCGTAGGAGTCGGAAAAAATCAGCCCCAGCATTTT. Protein: CASSVGVGKNQPQHF.

The chain carries TRBV5-1 and TRBJ1-2; D is possibly TRBD1 (6 bases). Per the germline V gene, CDR1 is SGHRS and CDR2 is YFSETQ. The CDR3 runs 14 residues. Trimming stripped 1 base from V and 4 bases from J, with 11 bases between. The CDR3 reads CASSLTGIGYGYTF. The CDR3 DNA follows: TGCGCCAGCAGCTTGACAGGGATCGGCTATGGCTACACCTTC.

The gene calls are TRBV27 and TRBJ1-1; D possibly corresponds to TRBD1 (6 bases). In germline, CDR1 is MNHEY, CDR2 SMNVEV (reference sequence). V dropped 5 bases and J dropped 3 bases, with 13 bases sitting between them. This CDR3 spans 14 amino acids. The chain's CDR3 is CASSTRGVYTEAFF. In DNA, the CDR3 is TGTGCCAGCAGTACCAGGGGAGTATACACTGAAGCTTTCTTT.

The DNA for the CDR3 is TGTGCCAGCAGCGTCGGGGGCGAGAACACTGAAGCTTTCTTT. Its protein product is CASSVGGENTEAFF. The chain combines TRBV11-3 with TRBJ1-1, with TRBD1 as a possible D gene (6 bases). V lost 5 bases to trimming and J lost 1 base, with 11 bases between them. CDR3 size: 14 residues. Germline lookup yields CDR1 SGHNT and CDR2 YENEEA.

A single count supports this clonotype. The chain couples TRBV20-1 to TRBJ2-7; 8 positions match TRBD2. Trimming at V came to 0 bases and at J to 4 bases, leaving 8 bases not matched to a gene. The germline V gene has CDR1 DFQATT and CDR2 SNEGSKA (reference sequence). CDR3 size: 15 residues. CDR3 DNA: TGCAGTGCTAGAGAGTATAGCGGGAACCCTTACGAGCAGTACTTC. This gives the protein CSAREYSGNPYEQYF.

The chain combines TRBV2 with TRBJ2-1; 7 bases fit TRBD2. The CDR3 has 15 amino acids. J was trimmed by 5 bases and V by 6 bases; bases with no gene match: 10. From germline, CDR1 is SNHLY and CDR2 FYNNEI. CDR3 sequence (DNA): TGTGCCAGCAGGGCCGCTAGCGGATCTAACAATGAGCAGTTCTTC. Protein product: CASRAASGSNNEQFF.

This chain uses TRBV30 with TRBJ2-6; D may be TRBD1 or TRBD2 (5 bases each). Germline V CDR1 and CDR2: GTSNPN, SVGIG (reference sequence). V dropped 4 bases and J dropped 6 bases, with 19 bases sitting between them. This CDR3 region has 16 residues. CDR3 nucleotide sequence: TGTGCCTGGACTTCCCTGGGACCGCCGTTGGCCAACGTCCTGACTTTC. Translating gives CAWTSLGPPLANVLTF.

The gene calls are TRBV7-9 and TRBJ2-7; TRBD1 might be the D (5 bases). Germline assignment: CDR1 SEHNR and CDR2 FQNEAQ (reference sequence). V was trimmed by 5 bases and J by 1 base, leaving 21 bases between them. The CDR3 runs to 17 residues. CDR3 sequence (DNA): TGTGCCAGCAGCCTCGACAGAACAACCCTTCGATCCTACGAGCAGTACTTC. This encodes CASSLDRTTLRSYEQYF. The variable domain in full, completed from reference TRBV7-9 and TRBJ2-7, reads DTGVSQNPRHKITKRGQNVTFRCDPISEHNRLYWYRQTLGQGPEFLTYFQNEAQLEKSRLLSDRFSAERPKGSFSTLEIQRTEQGDSAMYLCASSLDRTTLRSYEQYFGPGTRLTVT.

The chain carries TRBV19 and TRBJ2-1; 7 bases align to TRBD2. After removal of 5 bases from V and 4 bases from J, the junction contained 8 bases not matched to a gene. CDR1 is LNHDA and CDR2 is SQIVND in the germline V gene (reference sequence). The CDR3 loop spans 15 amino acids. The CDR3 loop is CASSPRLAEYNEQFF. CDR3 coding DNA: TGTGCCAGTAGTCCCAGGCTAGCGGAGTACAATGAGCAGTTCTTC.

The chain joins TRBV28 to TRBJ2-7; D gene ambiguous. CDR3 size: 15 residues. Germline loops: CDR1 MDHEN, CDR2 SYDVKM. V was clipped by 8 bases and J by 0 bases, with 17 bases between them. CDR3 in DNA: TGTGCCAGCGAGTCAATTGTGGAAGGCTCCTACGAGCAGTACTTC. Translated: CASESIVEGSYEQYF.

V gene TRBV6-5 combines with J gene TRBJ2-1; no definite D call. V was pared by 4 bases and J by 10 bases, with 11 bases between. CDR1 and CDR2 (germline): MNHEY, SVGAGI. This CDR3 has 12 residues. The CDR3 spells CASSSLGSEQFF. CDR3 DNA sequence: TGTGCCAGCAGTTCCTTGGGGTCAGAGCAGTTCTTC.

This clonotype has only one observation. The chain is built from TRBV5-6 and TRBJ2-3; possibly TRBD2 for D (6 bases). This CDR3 is 18 amino acids long. Germline-derived CDR1 and CDR2 are SGHDT and YYEEEE. Trimming pared 0 bases from V and 2 bases from J, leaving 19 bases between. CDR3 coding DNA: TGTGCCAGCAGCTTGGACCTCAGATCGGGGGAAACCACAGATACGCAGTATTTT. The encoded protein is CASSLDLRSGETTDTQYF. Looking up the rest from reference TRBV5-6 and TRBJ2-3 gives the full variable domain: DAGVTQSPTHLIKTRGQQVTLRCSPKSGHDTVSWYQQALGQGPQFIFQYYEEEERQRGNFPDRFSGHQFPNYSSELNVNALLLGDSALYLCASSLDLRSGETTDTQYFGPGTRLTVL.